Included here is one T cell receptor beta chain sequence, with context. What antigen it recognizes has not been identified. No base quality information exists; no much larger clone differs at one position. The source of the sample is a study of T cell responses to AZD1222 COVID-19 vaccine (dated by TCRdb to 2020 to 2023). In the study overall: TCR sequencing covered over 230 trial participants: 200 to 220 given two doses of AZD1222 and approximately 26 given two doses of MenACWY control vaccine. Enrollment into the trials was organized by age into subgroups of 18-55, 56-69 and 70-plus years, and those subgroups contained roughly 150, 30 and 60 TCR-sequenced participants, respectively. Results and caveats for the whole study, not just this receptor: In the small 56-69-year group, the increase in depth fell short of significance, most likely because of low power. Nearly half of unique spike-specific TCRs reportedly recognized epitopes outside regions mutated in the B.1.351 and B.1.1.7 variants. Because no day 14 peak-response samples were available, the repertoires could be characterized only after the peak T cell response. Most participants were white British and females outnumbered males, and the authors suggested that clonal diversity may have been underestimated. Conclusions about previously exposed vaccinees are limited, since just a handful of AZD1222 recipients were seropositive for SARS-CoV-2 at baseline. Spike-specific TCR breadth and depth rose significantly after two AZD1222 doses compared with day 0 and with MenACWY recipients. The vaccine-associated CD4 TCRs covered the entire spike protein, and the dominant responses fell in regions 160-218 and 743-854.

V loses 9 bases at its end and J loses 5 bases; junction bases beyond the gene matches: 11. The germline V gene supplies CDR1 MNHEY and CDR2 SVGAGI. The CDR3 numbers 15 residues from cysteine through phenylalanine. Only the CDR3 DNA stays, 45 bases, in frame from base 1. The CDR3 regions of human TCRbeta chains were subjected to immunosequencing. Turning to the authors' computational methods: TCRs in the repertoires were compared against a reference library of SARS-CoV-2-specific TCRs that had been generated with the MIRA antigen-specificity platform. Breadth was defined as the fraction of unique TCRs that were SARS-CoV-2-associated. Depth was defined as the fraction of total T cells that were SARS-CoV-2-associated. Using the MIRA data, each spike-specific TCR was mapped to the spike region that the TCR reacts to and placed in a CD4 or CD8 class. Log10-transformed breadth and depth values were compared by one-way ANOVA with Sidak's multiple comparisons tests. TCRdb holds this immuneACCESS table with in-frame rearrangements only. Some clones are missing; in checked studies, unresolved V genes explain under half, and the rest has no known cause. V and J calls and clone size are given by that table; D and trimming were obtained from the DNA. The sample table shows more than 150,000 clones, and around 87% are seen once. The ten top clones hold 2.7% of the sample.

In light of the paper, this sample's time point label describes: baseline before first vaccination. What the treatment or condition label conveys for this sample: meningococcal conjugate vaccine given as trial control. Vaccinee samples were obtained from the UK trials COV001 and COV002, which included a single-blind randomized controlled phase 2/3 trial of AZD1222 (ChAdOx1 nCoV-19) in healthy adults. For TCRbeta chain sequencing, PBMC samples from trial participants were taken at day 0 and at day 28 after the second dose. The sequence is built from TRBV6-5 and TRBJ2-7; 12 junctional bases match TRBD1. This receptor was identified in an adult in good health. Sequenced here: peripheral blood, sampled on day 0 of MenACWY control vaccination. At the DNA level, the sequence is TGTGCCAGTCCCGGGGGGACAGGGGGCCGACACGAGCAGTACTTC. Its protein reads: CASPGGTGGRHEQYF.